Listed below are T cell receptor beta chains from one sample, sequenced in a study of T cell responses to AZD1222 COVID-19 vaccine. This table comes from immunoSEQ multiplex PCR, and its TCRdb copy is limited to in-frame clones, with some not included. Here the sample spans more than 95,000 clones, more than 80% being singletons. Source: peripheral blood, taken 28 days after the second AZD1222 dose. These receptors were collected from an adult who received the AZD1222 COVID-19 vaccine. The CDR3 runs from the conserved cysteine through the conserved F or W. Fields, in order: CDR3 length, J gene, D gene, V gene, clone size, CDR3 protein, CDR3 DNA. The D gene is left open where the match is weak. Not every row has a clone size; where given, it reads once, few, many or a size class.

>13|TRBJ2-2|-|TRBV7-2|-
CASSLLNTGELFF
TGTGCCAGCAGCTTGTTGAACACCGGGGAGCTGTTTTTT
>15|TRBJ2-5|-|TRBV4-1|-
CASSQDQISRETQYF
TGCGCCAGCAGCCAAGATCAGATTAGTCGGGAGACCCAGTACTTC
>14|TRBJ2-7|-|TRBV16|-
CASSQSGRVYEQYF
TGTGCCAGCAGCCAATCGGGCAGGGTCTACGAGCAGTACTTC
>15|TRBJ1-6|-|TRBV7-2|-
CASSLGPGSDSPLHF
TGTGCCAGCAGCTTAGGGCCAGGGTCGGATTCACCCCTCCACTTT
>15|TRBJ1-1|TRBD1|TRBV5-1|few
CASSTWTGQATEAFF
TGCGCCAGCAGCACCTGGACGGGACAGGCGACTGAAGCTTTCTTT
>15|TRBJ1-4|-|TRBV5-1|-
CASSYGQQTNEKLFF
TGCGCCAGCAGTTATGGCCAGCAAACTAATGAAAAACTGTTTTTT
>13|TRBJ1-2|-|TRBV3-1/TRBV3-2|once
CASSRDLNYGYTF
TGTGCCAGCAGCCGAGACCTTAACTATGGCTACACCTTC
>15|TRBJ1-5|TRBD1|TRBV28|once
CASSTGTVSNQPQHF
TGTGCCAGCAGCACAGGGACAGTTAGCAATCAGCCCCAGCATTTT
>15|TRBJ2-7|-|TRBV6-5|-
CASSYRVRGSYEQYF
TGTGCCAGCAGTTACAGGGTTCGGGGCTCCTACGAGCAGTACTTC
>14|TRBJ1-2|-|TRBV5-1|-
CASSANRASYGYTF
TGCGCCAGCAGCGCAAACAGGGCCTCCTATGGCTACACCTTC
>14|TRBJ1-3|-|TRBV7-9|-
CASISRFSGNTIYF
TGTGCCAGCATTTCCAGGTTCTCTGGAAACACCATATATTTT
>13|TRBJ1-2|TRBD1|TRBV29-1|-
CSVGQGADYGYTF
TGCAGCGTTGGACAGGGGGCGGACTATGGCTACACCTTC
>15|TRBJ1-1|-|TRBV11-2|-
CASSPNGGGNTEAFF
TGTGCCAGCAGCCCCAATGGGGGGGGGAACACTGAAGCTTTCTTT
>15|TRBJ1-4|-|TRBV18|-
CASSPPSSPNEKLFF
TGTGCCAGCTCACCACCGTCGTCCCCTAATGAAAAACTGTTTTTT
>15|TRBJ1-4|TRBD1|TRBV11-2|-
CASSPMTGTHRELFF
TGTGCCAGCAGCCCTATGACAGGGACCCACAGGGAACTGTTTTTT
>18|TRBJ1-5|TRBD1|TRBV3-1/TRBV3-2|once
CASSQGGFGTGSNQPQHF
TGTGCCAGCAGCCAAGGGGGCTTCGGGACAGGGAGCAATCAGCCCCAGCATTTT
>12|TRBJ2-3|-|TRBV7-9|-
CASSPGPDTQYF
TGTGCCAGCAGCCCGGGGCCGGATACGCAGTATTTT
>15|TRBJ2-5|-|TRBV2|-
CASSGGKPYQETQYF
TGTGCCAGCAGTGGGGGTAAACCGTACCAAGAGACCCAGTACTTC
>16|TRBJ1-2|-|TRBV4-3|few
CASSPQASGGNYGYTF
TGCGCCAGCAGCCCGCAGGCGAGCGGGGGGAACTATGGCTACACCTTC
>11|TRBJ1-1|-|TRBV20-1|-
CSPFRNTEAFF
TGCAGCCCCTTCAGGAACACTGAAGCTTTCTTT
>16|TRBJ1-3|-|TRBV4-1|-
CASSQDQAMLGNTIYF
TGCGCCAGCAGCCAAGATCAAGCGATGTTGGGGAACACCATATATTTT
>13|TRBJ2-1|-|TRBV6-5|-
CASSYSGSYTQFF
TGTGCCAGCAGTTATTCTGGGAGTTACACTCAGTTCTTC
>12|TRBJ1-3|-|TRBV29-1|-
CSVDSSGNTIYF
TGCAGCGTTGACAGCTCTGGAAACACCATATATTTT
>14|TRBJ1-1|TRBD1|TRBV10-3|-
CAISEGVIGQGTFF
TGTGCCATCAGTGAGGGTGTCATCGGACAGGGGACTTTCTTT
>11|TRBJ1-1|-|TRBV21-1|-
CGGKGPTEAFF
TGCGGGGGAAAGGGGCCTACTGAAGCTTTCTTT
>15|TRBJ1-2|TRBD1|TRBV29-1|-
CSVEEFQTGGYGYTF
TGCAGCGTTGAAGAGTTTCAGACAGGGGGCTACGGCTACACCTTC
>15|TRBJ2-1|TRBD2|TRBV2|-
CASSEETAGGGEQFF
TGTGCCAGCAGTGAAGAAACAGCGGGGGGTGGTGAGCAGTTCTTC
>13|TRBJ2-3|-|TRBV4-3|-
CASSRGRADTQYF
TGCGCCAGCAGCCGGGGGCGCGCAGATACGCAGTATTTT
>14|TRBJ1-6|-|TRBV2|-
CASSETQGDSPLHF
TGTGCCAGCAGTGAGACACAGGGAGATTCACCCCTCCACTTT
>16|TRBJ1-4|-|TRBV28|-
CASSKAQGRHIEKLFF
TGTGCCAGCAGCAAAGCCCAGGGTAGGCATATTGAAAAACTGTTTTTT
>13|TRBJ1-2|-|TRBV6-5|-
CASSRTRDYGYTF
TGTGCCAGCAGCCGTACGAGGGACTATGGCTACACCTTC